A single sample gave rise to the 29 T cell receptor beta chains below, sequenced in a study of CD8 T cells in ankylosing spondylitis. TCRdb processed the 5' RACE reads anew with MiXCR; each CDR3 protein has one entry. The sample holds approximately 290,000 distinct CDR3 sequences, around 21% seen once. Sequencing was performed on blood, either unsorted or a sorted T cell fraction (not recorded which). These receptors all come from a female donor with ankylosing spondylitis or in good health (not recorded which).

This clonotype was seen only once. This sequence joins TRBV2 and TRBJ2-4; D unresolved. The length of the CDR3 is 14 residues. Trimming cost V 6 bases and J 3 bases, with 12 bases left between them. Per germline, CDR1 SNHLY and CDR2 FYNNEI. CDR3 nucleotides: TGTGCCAGCAGGGTGGAATCGGGCAAAAACATTCAGTACTTC. Translation gives CASRVESGKNIQYF.

This clonotype showed up just a few times. This chain uses TRBV9 with TRBJ2-7, with 8 positions matching TRBD1. This CDR3 contains 12 residues. In germline, CDR1 is SGDLS, CDR2 YYNGEE. J was trimmed by 2 bases and V by 7 bases; bases with no gene match: 2. Written as DNA, the CDR3 is TGTGCCAGCGGGACAGGCGCCTACGAGCAGTACTTC. It specifies CASGTGAYEQYF. The full variable domain, completed using reference TRBV9 and TRBJ2-7, is DSGVTQTPKHLITATGQRVTLRCSPRSGDLSVYWYQQSLDQGLQFLIQYYNGEERAKGNILERFSAQQFPDLHSELNLSSLELGDSALYFCASGTGAYEQYFGPGTRLTVT.

The V gene is TRBV20-1, the J gene TRBJ2-3, with 9 nucleotides matching TRBD2. CDR3 length: 13 residues. Germline-derived CDR1 and CDR2 are DFQATT and SNEGSKA (reference sequence). The trim removed 5 bases at V and 4 bases at J, leaving 4 bases unmatched. DNA for the CDR3: TGCAGTGCTCAGACTAGCGGCTCAGATACGCAGTATTTT. It codes for CSAQTSGSDTQYF.

This clonotype was counted only a few times. This rearrangement joins TRBV5-6 to TRBJ1-2; D possibly corresponds to TRBD1 (5 bases). This CDR3 has 13 amino acids. V lost 2 bases and J 7 bases, leaving 12 bases between the germline ends. Germline lookup yields CDR1 SGHDT and CDR2 YYEEEE. For the CDR3, the DNA is TGTGCCAGCAGCTTCACGGGGGTCTCTGGCTACACCTTC. Translated: CASSFTGVSGYTF.

This clonotype was found a few times. The rearrangement uses TRBV19 and TRBJ2-1, with TRBD2 matching over 13 bases. The V gene end was trimmed by 5 bases and the J gene end by 2 bases; junction bases not matched to a gene: 9. The germline gives CDR1 LNHDA, CDR2 SQIVND (reference sequence). The CDR3 runs to 18 residues. DNA for the CDR3: TGTGCCAGTAGTCCCTCCGGGACTAGCGGGACCACCTACAATGAGCAGTTCTTC. This encodes CASSPSGTSGTTYNEQFF.

This clonotype has just a few counts. This sequence joins TRBV7-8 and TRBJ2-1, with D perhaps matching TRBD2 (5 bases). Per germline, CDR1 SGHVS and CDR2 FQNEAQ. Trimming removed 1 base at V and 1 base at J, with 14 bases between. This CDR3 has 17 residues. CDR3 sequence reads: CASSLVPSGLSYNEQFF. The CDR3 DNA follows: TGTGCCAGCAGCTTAGTACCCAGCGGACTTTCCTACAATGAGCAGTTCTTC.

There are a few counts of this clonotype. This chain connects TRBV6-1 to TRBJ1-1; no definite D call. Trimming cost V 5 bases and J 0 bases, with 7 bases left between them. This CDR3 is built from 13 residues. CDR1 and CDR2 from the germline V gene are MNHNS and SASEGT. The CDR3 spells CASSREVNTEAFF. The CDR3 coding sequence is TGTGCCAGCAGTCGTGAAGTGAACACTGAAGCTTTCTTT.

The sample holds many counts of this clonotype. The chain is built from TRBV3-1 and TRBJ1-6, with no clear D. Germline-derived CDR1 and CDR2 are LGHDT and YNNKEL (reference sequence). Between the trimmed V and J ends, which lost 2 bases and 14 bases, there was a span of 10 bases. The CDR3 has 12 residues. The CDR3 DNA reads TGTGCCAGCAGCCAAAGGGAAGGGTCCCTCCACTTT. It specifies CASSQREGSLHF. The full variable domain, in which reference TRBV3-1 and TRBJ1-6 provide the parts outside the CDR3, is DTAVSQTPKYLVTQMGNDKSIKCEQNLGHDTMYWYKQDSKKFLKIMFSYNNKELIINETVPNRFSPKSPDKAHLNLHINSLELGDSAVYFCASSQREGSLHFGNGTRLTVT.

This clonotype was detected only a few times. This chain uses TRBV7-9 with TRBJ2-5; D may be TRBD1 or TRBD2 (5 bases each). The V and J ends lost 5 bases and 2 bases respectively, with 21 bases between them. Looked up from germline, CDR1 is SEHNR and CDR2 is FQNEAQ (reference sequence). The CDR3 totals 17 residues. The CDR3 nucleotides are TGTGCCAGCAGCCCCCGGGACCTCAACCTGGGGCAAGAGACCCAGTACTTC. Protein product: CASSPRDLNLGQETQYF.

The V call is TRBV6-6, the J call TRBJ2-4; D is ambiguous. The ends were cut back, 2 bases at V and 8 bases at J, with 4 bases in the middle. Germline V CDR1 and CDR2: MNHNY, SVGAGI (reference sequence). This CDR3 is 11 amino acids long. CDR3 coding DNA: TGTGCCAGCAGTTACAAGGACATTCAGTACTTC. Translating gives CASSYKDIQYF.

The chain employs TRBV20-1 and TRBJ2-1; D is perhaps TRBD2 (5 bases). The germline CDR1 and CDR2 sequences are DFQATT and SNEGSKA (reference sequence). Trimming took off 6 bases at V and 0 bases at J, with 18 bases between the two ends. The CDR3 extends over 16 amino acids. In nucleotides, the CDR3 is TGCAGTGCCGAGGGCGTACTAAAAAGCTCCTACAATGAGCAGTTCTTC. This encodes CSAEGVLKSSYNEQFF.

This clonotype was detected ten times or more. For the CDR3, the DNA is TGTGCCATCAGGGGAGGGGACCAAGAGACCCAGTACTTC. This gives the protein CAIRGGDQETQYF. The chain joins TRBV10-3 to TRBJ2-5; TRBD2 agrees at 7 bases. This CDR3 comprises 13 residues. The ends lost 6 bases at V and 0 bases at J; junction bases unmatched: 1. In germline, CDR1 is ENHRY, CDR2 SYGVKD.

This clonotype has more than one count but fewer than ten. V usage is TRBV20-1 and J usage is TRBJ1-3, with 7 bases matching TRBD1. CDR3 length: 14 amino acids. The junction had 8 bases not matched to a gene; V was cut back by 6 bases and J by 3 bases. Germline lookup yields CDR1 DFQATT and CDR2 SNEGSKA (reference sequence). CDR3 in DNA: TGCAGTGCAGTTGACAGGGCAAGTGGAAACACCATATATTTT. It specifies CSAVDRASGNTIYF.

V usage is TRBV4-3 and J usage is TRBJ1-2, with a possible D match to TRBD1 (5 bases). The CDR3 runs 16 residues. Trimming pared 1 base from V and 7 bases from J, leaving 19 bases between. Germline V gene lookup returns CDR1 LGHNA and CDR2 YSLEER. The CDR3 sequence: CASSQALTAVSAGYTF. CDR3 DNA: TGCGCCAGCAGCCAAGCCCTGACAGCGGTTAGCGCTGGCTACACCTTC.

The rearrangement links TRBV20-1 to TRBJ2-7, with D uncertain. V lost 3 bases and J lost 3, with 12 bases in between. The germline V gene has CDR1 DFQATT and CDR2 SNEGSKA (reference sequence). The CDR3 loop spans 13 amino acids. The DNA for the CDR3 is TGCAGTGCTAGGTTGGGGAAAATCTACGAGCAGTACTTC. As protein: CSARLGKIYEQYF.

This clonotype was picked up a small number of times. This chain joins TRBV12-3 or TRBV12-4 and TRBJ2-2; D remains unclear. There are 11 residues in the CDR3. V was pared by 7 bases and J by 4 bases, with 4 bases between. This CDR3 is CASILTGELFF. CDR3 nucleotides: TGTGCCAGCATTCTCACCGGGGAGCTGTTTTTT.

This clonotype was recorded a few times. This chain uses TRBV7-2 with TRBJ2-3; a possible D gene is TRBD1 (5 bases). Per germline, CDR1 SGHTA and CDR2 FQGNSA. Trimming pared 1 base from V and 5 bases from J, leaving 7 bases between. This CDR3 is built from 13 residues. The CDR3 nucleotides read TGTGCCAGCAGCTTAGGAAGGGGAGATACGCAGTATTTT. Protein: CASSLGRGDTQYF. Filled out from reference TRBV7-2 and TRBJ2-3, the complete variable domain reads GAGVSQSPSNKVTEKGKDVELRCDPISGHTALYWYRQSLGQGLEFLIYFQGNSAPDKSGLPSDRFSAERTGGSVSTLTIQRTQQEDSAVYLCASSLGRGDTQYFGPGTRLTVL.

This clonotype was counted between two and nine times. CDR3 loop: CASTRGDEAFF. The CDR3 DNA is TGTGCCAGCACCCGAGGGGATGAAGCTTTCTTT. V gene TRBV6-5 combines with J gene TRBJ1-1; the D gene is possibly TRBD1 (5 bases). The CDR3 is 11 residues long. Germline V gene lookup returns CDR1 MNHEY and CDR2 SVGAGI. Trimming removed 7 bases at V and 7 bases at J, with 10 bases between.

The rearrangement joins TRBV6-6 to TRBJ2-7; TRBD2 matches 7 bases. Trimming at V came to 11 bases and at J to 5 bases, leaving 12 bases not matched to a gene. Germline assignment: CDR1 MNHNY and CDR2 SVGAGI (reference sequence). The CDR3 runs to 13 residues. This CDR3 is CASRASGPNEQYF. DNA for the CDR3: TGTGCCTCGCGGGCTAGCGGACCGAACGAGCAGTACTTC.

The gene calls are TRBV5-6 and TRBJ2-3, with D possibly being TRBD1 (5 bases). CDR1 SGHDT and CDR2 YYEEEE come from the germline V gene. The CDR3 contains 15 residues. V was trimmed by 5 bases and J by 0 bases, leaving 13 bases between them. The CDR3 spells CASSGAVKSTDTQYF. CDR3 DNA sequence: TGTGCCAGCAGTGGGGCGGTGAAAAGCACAGATACGCAGTATTTT.

This chain links TRBV27 with TRBJ1-1; TRBD1 aligns across 11 bases. Trimming removed 8 bases from V and 4 bases from J; junction bases left unmatched: 6. The CDR3 length is 14 residues. The germline V gene has CDR1 MNHEY and CDR2 SMNVEV (reference sequence). The CDR3 loop reads CASAEGTGGTEAFF. For the CDR3, the DNA is TGTGCCAGCGCGGAGGGGACAGGGGGCACTGAAGCTTTCTTT.

This clonotype was detected many times. The chain couples TRBV7-9 to TRBJ2-2, with D possibly matching TRBD2 (6 bases). The CDR3 has 15 amino acids. Trimming stripped 6 bases from V and 0 bases from J, with 11 bases between. The germline CDR1 and CDR2 sequences are SEHNR and FQNEAQ (reference sequence). CDR3 amino acids: CASSQEGANTGELFF. CDR3 nucleotides: TGTGCCAGCAGTCAGGAGGGAGCGAACACCGGGGAGCTGTTTTTT.

This chain connects TRBV20-1 to TRBJ2-1, with 12 nucleotides matching TRBD2. V lost 4 bases, J lost 4 bases, and 2 bases stayed unmatched. The length of the CDR3 is 14 residues. The germline V gene has CDR1 DFQATT and CDR2 SNEGSKA (reference sequence). The CDR3 sequence: CSAITSGRYNEQFF. The CDR3 DNA reads as TGCAGTGCTATCACTAGCGGGAGGTACAATGAGCAGTTCTTC.

There are many counts of this clonotype. The germline gene is not matched at one end of the junction; a read error may be the cause. The V call is TRBV7-9, the J call TRBJ2-3; D remains ambiguous. Germline assignment: CDR1 SEHNR and CDR2 FQNEAQ (reference sequence). This CDR3 contains 12 residues. CDR3 nucleotide sequence: TGCGCCAGCAGCTCACAGACAGATACGCAGTATTTT. Translated, it gives CASSSQTDTQYF.

This clonotype was seen more than once but under ten times. V is TRBV20-1 and J is TRBJ2-7, with 9 positions matching TRBD2. Per the germline V gene, CDR1 is DFQATT and CDR2 is SNEGSKA (reference sequence). CDR3 length: 16 residues. V dropped 6 bases and J dropped 4; count of bases not matched to a gene: 16. The CDR3 is CSASTSGTPIFYEQYF. CDR3 DNA: TGCAGTGCCTCGACTAGCGGCACACCTATATTTTACGAGCAGTACTTC.

V gene TRBV6-1 combines with J gene TRBJ2-3, with 12 bases identical to TRBD2. Germline V gene lookup returns CDR1 MNHNS and CDR2 SASEGT. The CDR3 covers 15 residues. V trimming: 6 bases; J trimming: 1 base; junction bases outside the gene matches: 2. The CDR3 region is CASRGTSGRTDTQYF. The CDR3, as DNA: TGTGCCAGCAGAGGGACTAGCGGGCGCACAGATACGCAGTATTTT.

The chain employs TRBV6-2 or TRBV6-3 and TRBJ2-1, with TRBD2 identical over 8 bases. V trimming: 7 bases; J trimming: 4 bases; junction bases outside the gene matches: 3. Germline CDR1 is MNHEY and CDR2 is SVGEGT. The CDR3 has 13 amino acids. The CDR3 coding sequence is TGTGCCAGCACTAGCGGGTATTACAATGAGCAGTTCTTC. Translated: CASTSGYYNEQFF.

This clonotype was seen repeatedly, ten times or more. The genes are TRBV12-3 or TRBV12-4 and TRBJ2-1; D is perhaps TRBD1 or TRBD2 (5 bases each). CDR3 length equals 10 residues. The V end was cut by 6 bases, the J end by 14 bases, with 11 bases between. The DNA of the CDR3 is TGTGCCAGCAGGACAGAGGGAGAGTTCTTC. Protein sequence: CASRTEGEFF.

This clonotype was counted only a few times. V usage is TRBV2 and J usage is TRBJ1-1; 9 positions agree with TRBD1. Trimming took 8 bases from V and 0 from J; bases not matched to a gene: 7. The germline gives CDR1 SNHLY, CDR2 FYNNEI. This CDR3 contains 15 residues. CDR3 residues: CASRDRAYLNTEAFF. As DNA, the CDR3 is TGTGCCAGCCGGGACAGGGCCTATTTGAACACTGAAGCTTTCTTT.